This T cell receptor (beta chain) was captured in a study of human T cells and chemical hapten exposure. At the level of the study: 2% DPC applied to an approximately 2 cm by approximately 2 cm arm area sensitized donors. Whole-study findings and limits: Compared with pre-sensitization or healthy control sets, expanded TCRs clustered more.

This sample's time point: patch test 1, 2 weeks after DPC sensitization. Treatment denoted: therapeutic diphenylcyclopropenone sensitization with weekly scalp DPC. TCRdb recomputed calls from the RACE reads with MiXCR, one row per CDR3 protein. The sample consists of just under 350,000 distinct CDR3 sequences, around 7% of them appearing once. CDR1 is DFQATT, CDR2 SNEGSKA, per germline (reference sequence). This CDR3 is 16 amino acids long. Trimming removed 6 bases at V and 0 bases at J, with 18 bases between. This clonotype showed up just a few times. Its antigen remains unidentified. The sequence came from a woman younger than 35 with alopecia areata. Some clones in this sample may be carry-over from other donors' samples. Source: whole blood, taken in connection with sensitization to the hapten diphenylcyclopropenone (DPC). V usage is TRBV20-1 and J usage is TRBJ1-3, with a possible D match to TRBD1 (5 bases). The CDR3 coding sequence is TGCAGTGCCGAGAACCGGGACGGAGACTCTGGAAACACCATATATTTT. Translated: CSAENRDGDSGNTIYF.